This T cell receptor beta chain stems from a study of cytomegalovirus exposure and HLA in healthy donors. Study-wide background: Unique TCR beta sequences numbering fewer than 130 million came from about 179 million T cells in an earlier analysis.

Study-wide results and limits: An ancestry cluster, one associated with Asian ancestry, reportedly showed fewer N-insertions than the roughly 610-donor mean in a later analysis. An analysis done earlier found most TCR beta V segments productive about 87% or about 30% of the time. Highest at DRB1 and lowest at HLA-C, TCR association rates differed among HLA loci in a later analysis.

Points on this clone: Its target is not known.

The CDR3 runs 15 residues. The J segment lost 7 bases and the V segment lost 2 bases, leaving 7 bases of the junction unmatched. Per the germline V gene, CDR1 is MNHEY and CDR2 is SVGAGI. The PCR made use of 60 Vbeta and 13 Jbeta primers. Profiled with immunoSEQ multiplex PCR; TCRdb holds only in-frame clones, not every one. The sample carries 110,000 to 150,000 clones, around 80% recorded once. V is TRBV6-5 and J is TRBJ1-4; the match to TRBD1 covers 7 bases. Sample: PBMCs. The TCR comes from a man aged 30 to 39 in good health and CMV-seronegative. The CDR3 sequence: CASSYQTGLGEKLFF. The CDR3 DNA sequence: TGTGCCAGCAGTTACCAGACAGGGTTAGGTGAAAAACTGTTTTTT.